Shown below are 31 T cell receptor beta chains from a single sample sequenced in a study of immune evolution from preneoplasia to lung adenocarcinoma. Sequenced by immunoSEQ multiplex PCR; TCRdb stores in-frame clones only, minus some. Of about 26,000 clones in the sample, around 74% were seen once. Material for sequencing was FFPE invasive lung adenocarcinoma tissue. The receptors were sampled from a person in their sixties with invasive lung adenocarcinoma. Some clones in this sample may be carry-over from other donors' samples.

V usage is TRBV7-8 and J usage is TRBJ2-1; 7 bases are a match to TRBD1. Germline V gives CDR1 SGHVS, CDR2 FQNEAQ. The ends lost 3 bases at V and 5 bases at J; junction bases unmatched: 10. This CDR3 is 16 amino acids long. The CDR3 here is CASSFYQRGPNNEQFF. The CDR3 DNA reads as TGTGCCAGCAGCTTCTACCAAAGGGGGCCCAACAATGAGCAGTTCTTC.

As for this clone: Lacking the conserved final phenylalanine or tryptophan, this CDR3 likely reflects a read error. The CDR3 here is CASSLRLGGDTGELFY. CDR3 nucleotide sequence: TGCGCCAGCAGCTTGCGGCTCGGCGGCGACACCGGGGAGCTGTTTTAT. This sequence joins TRBV5-1 and TRBJ2-2; D not certain. Per germline, CDR1 SGHRS and CDR2 YFSETQ. V lost 1 base, J lost 3 bases, and 13 bases lay in between. CDR3 length equals 16 residues.

The rearrangement joins TRBV6-5 to TRBJ2-7; 8 positions agree with TRBD1. CDR1 and CDR2 from the germline V gene are MNHEY and SVGAGI. Unmatched junction bases numbered 8, after V lost 11 bases and J lost 5 bases. The CDR3 extends over 12 amino acids. CDR3 in amino acids: CASPWTGNEQYF. In DNA, the CDR3 is TGTGCCTCGCCCTGGACAGGGAACGAGCAGTACTTC.

The chain combines TRBV5-1 with TRBJ2-4; TRBD1 agrees at 11 bases. CDR1 is SGHRS and CDR2 is YFSETQ in the germline V gene. The CDR3 spans 14 residues. V lost 4 bases, J lost 6 bases, and 3 bases stayed unmatched. The CDR3, as DNA: TGCGCCAGCAGCCCGGGACAGGGGGTAAACATTCAGTACTTC. This encodes CASSPGQGVNIQYF.

The chain uses TRBV2 and TRBJ2-7; D is perhaps TRBD1 or TRBD2 (5 bases each). The V end was cut by 5 bases, the J end by 4 bases, with 12 bases between. Germline V gene data show CDR1 as SNHLY and CDR2 as FYNNEI. This CDR3 has 13 amino acids. The CDR3 DNA follows: TGTGCCAGCAGTCGGGACGGGGAATACGAGCAGTACTTC. Encoded protein: CASSRDGEYEQYF.

Points on this clone: A much larger clone lies one base from this, so it may be a read error. The CDR3 bases are TGCGCCAGCAGCTTGGAACAGGGGAACACCGGGGAGCTGTTTTTT. It translates to CASSLEQGNTGELFF. The chain is built from TRBV5-1 and TRBJ2-2, with a weak D call TRBD1 (6 bases). Deletions cut 0 bases from V and 1 base from J, with 7 bases between. Germline V CDR1 and CDR2: SGHRS, YFSETQ. The CDR3 totals 15 residues.

This clone was recorded a few times. The genes are TRBV6-4 and TRBJ1-5; D might be TRBD1 (5 bases). Germline values: CDR1 MRHNA, CDR2 SNTAGT. V shed 6 bases and J shed 1 base, with 7 bases lying between them. This CDR3 contains 13 residues. The CDR3 is CASSRDSNQPQHF. The CDR3 DNA is TGTGCCAGCAGCAGGGACAGCAATCAGCCCCAGCATTTT.

Concerning this clone: Within the sample, other DNA sequences also encode this same CDR3. The chain couples TRBV12-5 to TRBJ1-5, with D uncertain. The germline V gene has CDR1 LGHNT and CDR2 FRNRAP. This CDR3 contains 15 residues. The V end was cut by 6 bases, the J end by 0 bases, with 12 bases between. The CDR3, as DNA: TGTGCTAGTGGCTTGCGGGGAAATAGCAATCAGCCCCAGCATTTT. Translating gives CASGLRGNSNQPQHF. Drawing the rest from reference TRBV12-5 and TRBJ1-5, the complete variable domain is DARVTQTPRHKVTEMGQEVTMRCQPILGHNTVFWYRQTMMQGLELLAYFRNRAPLDDSGMPKDRFSAEMPDATLATLKIQPSEPRDSAVYFCASGLRGNSNQPQHFGDGTRLSIL.

J is TRBJ2-2 and V is TRBV27, with 8 bases lining up with TRBD2. The germline gives CDR1 MNHEY, CDR2 SMNVEV (reference sequence). V dropped 5 bases and J dropped 3; count of bases not matched to a gene: 8. The CDR3 is 16 amino acids. CDR3 in amino acids: CASSLIAGRDTGELFF. In DNA form, the CDR3 reads TGTGCCAGCAGTCTTATAGCGGGACGGGACACCGGGGAGCTGTTTTTT.

J is TRBJ2-2 and V is TRBV28; D may be TRBD2 (5 bases). The V gene lost 9 bases and the J gene lost 4 bases, with 15 bases spanning the gap. Germline values: CDR1 MDHEN, CDR2 SYDVKM. The length of the CDR3 is 14 residues. Here the CDR3 reads CARPRGVRTGELFF. The CDR3 DNA follows: TGTGCCAGGCCCCGGGGAGTTCGCACCGGGGAGCTGTTTTTT.

This sequence joins TRBV7-2 and TRBJ2-7; D may correspond to TRBD1 or TRBD2 (5 bases each). V was clipped by 5 bases and J by 0 bases, with 14 bases between them. Germline CDR1 reads SGHTA; CDR2 reads FQGNSA. The CDR3 sequence is 15 residues long. The CDR3 DNA follows: TGTGCCAGCAGCCGAGCCTGGGGGAGCTCCTACGAGCAGTACTTC. Translation: CASSRAWGSSYEQYF.

The genes are TRBV19 and TRBJ1-4; TRBD1 might be the D (5 bases). The CDR3 spans 15 residues. Germline V gene data show CDR1 as LNHDA and CDR2 as SQIVND (reference sequence). Between the trimmed V and J ends, which lost 6 bases and 8 bases, there was a span of 19 bases. The CDR3 loop reads CASSSTGTSGEKLFF. CDR3 coding DNA: TGTGCCAGTAGCTCTACCGGGACGAGCGGGGAAAAACTGTTTTTT.

In this sample, this clone turned up a few times. The chain has TRBV18 and TRBJ2-2; D gene uncertain. The length of the CDR3 is 16 residues. Trimming left V 1 base short and J 6 bases short, with 15 bases between. CDR1 and CDR2 from the germline V gene are KGHSH and LQKENI. The CDR3 sequence: CASSPRGVELAGELFF. CDR3 DNA sequence: TGTGCCAGCTCACCACGTGGGGTTGAACTTGCCGGGGAGCTGTTTTTT.

The V call is TRBV2, the J call TRBJ2-7, with 7 bases matching TRBD1. J was trimmed by 4 bases and V by 10 bases; bases with no gene match: 10. CDR3 length: 13 amino acids. The V gene's germline CDR1 is SNHLY and CDR2 FYNNEI. The CDR3 bases are TGTGCCACCCTTGGGACAGTACGTTACGAGCAGTACTTC. This translates into CATLGTVRYEQYF.

This clone was observed a few times. The V and J genes are TRBV10-1 and TRBJ2-1; no reliable D call. Trimming took off 6 bases at V and 9 bases at J, with 15 bases between the two ends. The germline V gene has CDR1 WNHNN and CDR2 SYGVQD (reference sequence). The CDR3 covers 13 residues. The CDR3 sequence is CASRPAASSEQFF. In nucleotides, the CDR3 is TGCGCCAGCAGACCTGCTGCATCCAGTGAGCAGTTCTTC.

This chain uses TRBV5-1 with TRBJ1-1, with a tentative D call TRBD1 (5 bases). Germline loops: CDR1 SGHRS, CDR2 YFSETQ. The CDR3 is made up of 15 amino acids. V lost 3 bases to trimming and J lost 0 bases, with 12 bases between them. CDR3 sequence reads: CASSSAQGLNTEAFF. The CDR3 bases are TGCGCCAGCAGCTCGGCGCAGGGATTGAACACTGAAGCTTTCTTT.

This clone was seen a handful of times. V usage is TRBV6-4 and J usage is TRBJ2-1; 7 bases map to TRBD2. This CDR3 spans 14 amino acids. Germline CDR1 reads MRHNA; CDR2 reads SNTAGT. V shed 5 bases, J shed 5 bases, and the junction held 6 bases outside the gene matches. The CDR3 region is CASSPGGDHNEQFF. The DNA of the CDR3 is TGTGCCAGCAGTCCGGGAGGTGACCACAATGAGCAGTTCTTC.

V is TRBV28 and J is TRBJ1-3; 11 bases are a match to TRBD1. Germline assignment: CDR1 MDHEN and CDR2 SYDVKM. The CDR3 sequence is 16 residues long. The V and J ends lost 6 bases and 1 base, in that order; junction bases with no gene match: 5. CDR3 loop: CASRARDRGSGNTIYF. The CDR3 bases are TGTGCCAGCAGGGCACGGGACAGGGGGTCTGGAAACACCATATATTTT.

The V and J genes are TRBV11-2 and TRBJ2-7; TRBD1 agrees at 10 bases. Per germline, CDR1 SGHAT and CDR2 FQNNGV. The CDR3 has 14 residues. V trimming: 7 bases; J trimming: 1 base; junction bases outside the gene matches: 4. CDR3 DNA: TGTGCCAGCACGACGGGACAGGGGTCCTACGAGCAGTACTTC. Its protein is CASTTGQGSYEQYF.

This clone was seen a handful of times. V is TRBV18 and J is TRBJ2-1, with TRBD2 matching over 8 bases. The CDR3 loop spans 17 amino acids. Looked up from germline, CDR1 is KGHSH and CDR2 is LQKENI. The V and J ends lost 1 base and 8 bases, in that order; junction bases with no gene match: 13. The CDR3 DNA is TGTGCCAGCTCACCACGGTATGCGGGAGGAAGTGCGGATGAGCAGTTCTTC. Its translation is CASSPRYAGGSADEQFF.

This chain connects TRBV5-1 to TRBJ2-1, with TRBD2 matching 8 bases. Trimming cost V 4 bases and J 8 bases; bases outside gene matches: 17. Looked up from germline, CDR1 is SGHRS and CDR2 is YFSETQ. CDR3 length equals 17 residues. The DNA of the CDR3 is TGCGCCAGCAGCGTGAGTTTACGGCTCCGGGGGGGGTATGAGCAGTTCTTC. This sequence encodes CASSVSLRLRGGYEQFF.

CDR3 nucleotides: TGCGCCAGCAGCCTTGGGTGGGGCTCTGGGGCCAACGTCCTGACTTTC. Translation: CASSLGWGSGANVLTF. This rearrangement joins TRBV5-1 to TRBJ2-6; unclear D gene. The germline CDR1 and CDR2 sequences are SGHRS and YFSETQ. The CDR3 covers 16 residues. V was clipped by 4 bases and J by 0 bases, with 11 bases between them.

The chain employs TRBV11-3 and TRBJ2-5, with TRBD1 identical over 9 bases. This CDR3 is 15 amino acids long. The germline V gene encodes CDR1 SGHNT and CDR2 YENEEA. V trimming: 3 bases; J trimming: 5 bases; junction bases outside the gene matches: 7. This chain's CDR3 is CASSLGTGFGETQYF. Written as DNA, the CDR3 is TGTGCCAGCAGCTTGGGGACAGGGTTCGGGGAGACCCAGTACTTC.

V usage is TRBV21-1 and J usage is TRBJ2-1; the table gives TRBD1 as D, unverified against the DNA. TRBV21-1 is a recognized pseudogene. The CDR3 has 18 residues. CDR3 bases: TGTGCCAGCACCAAAGGACAGGGGGCTATAAGCTCCTACAATGAGCAGTTCTTC. Translating gives CASTKGQGAISSYNEQFF.

CDR3 bases: TGTGCCAGCAGCAAAGGAGGGTACATCCTCTCGAATCAGCCCCAGCATTTT. Its translation: CASSKGGYILSNQPQHF. The J gene is TRBJ1-5, the V gene TRBV21-1. TRBV21-1 is recorded as a pseudogene. The CDR3 has 17 residues.

The chain uses TRBV5-1 and TRBJ2-2; 8 bases are a match to TRBD2. CDR1 is SGHRS and CDR2 is YFSETQ in the germline V gene. The CDR3 totals 16 residues. V shed 0 bases and J 3 bases; nucleotides not matched to a gene: 4. CDR3 sequence: CASSLELAAHTGELFF. The CDR3 DNA follows: TGCGCCAGCAGCTTGGAACTAGCGGCCCACACCGGGGAGCTGTTTTTT.

This clone was counted between two and nine times. The V gene is TRBV18, the J gene TRBJ2-5; D might be TRBD1 (5 bases). In germline, CDR1 is KGHSH, CDR2 LQKENI. The V end was cut by 5 bases, the J end by 4 bases, with 14 bases between. The CDR3 is made up of 14 amino acids. CDR3 DNA sequence: TGTGCCAGCTCAATCCAGCAGGGTCCAGAGACCCAGTACTTC. This translates into CASSIQQGPETQYF.

The V call is TRBV21-1, the J call TRBJ2-1; the tabulated D call, TRBD2, remains unverified against the DNA. TRBV21-1 has pseudogene status. The CDR3 extends over 18 amino acids. The CDR3 protein is CASSLRASGRSSYNEQFF. In DNA, the CDR3 is TGTGCCAGCAGCCTACGAGCTAGCGGGAGGAGCTCCTACAATGAGCAGTTCTTC.

This clone was seen more than once but under ten times. CDR3 coding DNA: TGTGCCAGCAGTTCTTCAGGAAAAGAGCAGTTCTTC. Protein product: CASSSSGKEQFF. The J gene is TRBJ2-1, the V gene TRBV28; D unresolved. The CDR3 totals 12 residues. V shed 4 bases and J shed 10 bases, with 11 bases lying between them. Germline CDR1 is MDHEN and CDR2 is SYDVKM.

CDR3: CASSQDPRSTGELFF. In nucleotides, the CDR3 is TGTGCCAGCAGCCAAGATCCCCGCAGCACCGGGGAGCTGTTTTTT. The chain couples TRBV4-2 to TRBJ2-2; D gene unclear. V was shortened by 0 bases and J by 4 bases, with 9 bases between the two germline ends. This CDR3 comprises 15 residues. The V gene's germline CDR1 is LGHNA and CDR2 YNFKEQ.

The chain is built from TRBV5-6 and TRBJ1-4; weak D call: TRBD1 (6 bases). The germline V and J ends were trimmed by 4 bases and 1 base, with 11 bases remaining between them. The CDR3 covers 15 residues. Germline CDR1 is SGHDT and CDR2 is YYEEEE. The chain's CDR3 is CASSQGTGTNEKLFF. The DNA for the CDR3 is TGTGCCAGCAGCCAGGGGACGGGAACTAATGAAAAACTGTTTTTT.